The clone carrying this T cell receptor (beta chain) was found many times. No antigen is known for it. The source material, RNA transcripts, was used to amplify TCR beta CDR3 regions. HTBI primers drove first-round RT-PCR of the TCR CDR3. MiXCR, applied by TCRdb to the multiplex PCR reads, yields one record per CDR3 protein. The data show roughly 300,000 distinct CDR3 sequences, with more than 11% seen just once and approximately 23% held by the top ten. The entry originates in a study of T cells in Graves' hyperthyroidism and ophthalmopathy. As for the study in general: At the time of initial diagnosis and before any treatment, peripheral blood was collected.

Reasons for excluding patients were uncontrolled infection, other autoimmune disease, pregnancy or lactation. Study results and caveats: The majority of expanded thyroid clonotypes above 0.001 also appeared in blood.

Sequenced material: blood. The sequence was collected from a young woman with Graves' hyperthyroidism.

The CDR3 spells CASSLSGQNTEAFF. The CDR3 nucleotides read TGTGCCAGCAGCTTATCGGGACAGAACACTGAAGCTTTCTTT. This chain joins TRBV7-3 and TRBJ1-1; TRBD1 is a possible D gene (6 bases). The CDR3 consists of 14 residues. Trimming shortened V by 2 bases and J by 1 base, and 8 bases separated the two germline ends. Germline CDR1 is SGHTA and CDR2 is FQGTGA.